Listed below are T cell receptor beta chains from one sample, sequenced in a study of cytomegalovirus exposure and HLA in healthy donors. Assay used: immunoSEQ multiplex PCR; TCRdb lists only in-frame clones, some missing. The sample has 250,000 to 350,000 clones, about 80% seen once. Sequenced input: PBMCs. Source of these receptors: a girl between 2 and 10 years old in good health and CMV-seronegative. CDR3s include the opening cysteine and the closing phenylalanine or tryptophan. Each record gives: clone size, J gene, V gene, D gene, CDR3 DNA, CDR3 protein. D genes are given only for firm matches. Clone size is stated in some rows and not others, as once, few, many or a class when expanded.

.	TRBJ2-5	TRBV10-3	TRBD1	TGTGCCATCAGCAGGGACAGCCAAGAGACCCAGTACTTC	CAISRDSQETQYF
.	TRBJ2-7	TRBV6-6	.	TGTGCCAGCACCCCTTTGGCAACTAGGGAGCAGTACTTC	CASTPLATREQYF
.	TRBJ2-2	TRBV29-1	TRBD2	TGCAGCGGGGGGACCAGCGGGATCGGGGAGCTGTTTTTT	CSGGTSGIGELFF
.	TRBJ2-7	TRBV6-9	TRBD1	TGTGCCAGCAGCTCGACGGACAGGGGGCCAGACGAGCAGTACTTC	CASSSTDRGPDEQYF
.	TRBJ2-3	TRBV5-6	.	TGTGCCAGCAGCGTGACTAGTACGCAGTATTTT	CASSVTSTQYF
.	TRBJ1-5	TRBV18	.	TGTGCCAGCTCAACCGGCGGCCAAACCTATAGCAATCAGCCCCAGCATTTT	CASSTGGQTYSNQPQHF
.	TRBJ1-2	TRBV7-9	TRBD1	TGTGCCAGCCGGGGCCTTTTCGACAGGGGGCAATCGGACTATGGCTACACCTTC	CASRGLFDRGQSDYGYTF
.	TRBJ2-2	TRBV6-4	TRBD2	TGTGCCAGCAGTGAATCTAGCGGGAGCCCCACCGGGGAGCTGTTTTTT	CASSESSGSPTGELFF
.	TRBJ1-2	TRBV6-1	.	TGTGCCAGCAGTGAATATTTTGGCGGAAACTATGGCTACACCTTC	CASSEYFGGNYGYTF
.	TRBJ1-1	TRBV10-3	.	TGTGCCATCAGTGAGTCGTCGGTATTCCGGAACACTGAAGCTTTCTTT	CAISESSVFRNTEAFF
.	TRBJ2-3	TRBV28	TRBD1	TGTGCCAGCAGACTACAGGGGGGCGGCACAGATACGCAGTATTTT	CASRLQGGGTDTQYF
.	TRBJ2-5	TRBV7-2	.	TGTGCCAGCAGCCCGCGGGGACTGCAAGAGACCCAGTACTTC	CASSPRGLQETQYF
.	TRBJ2-7	TRBV7-9	TRBD1	TGTGCCAGCAGTCCACAGGGGGCAGTAAGCGAGCAGTACTTC	CASSPQGAVSEQYF
.	TRBJ1-1	TRBV4-1	.	TGCGCCAGCAGCCAAGCTGGACTCACTGAAGCTTTCTTT	CASSQAGLTEAFF
once	TRBJ1-1	TRBV6-5	.	TGTGCCAGCTGTTTCGCGGGGACGAACACTGAAGCTTTCTTT	CASCFAGTNTEAFF
.	TRBJ2-7	TRBV6-1	TRBD2	TGTGCCAGCAGTGACCTCCTTAGCGGGAGGCTCTACGAGCAGTACTTC	CASSDLLSGRLYEQYF
.	TRBJ1-2	TRBV9	TRBD1	TGTGCCAGCAGCCCAAGACAGGGGGCAGGAGGCTACACCTTC	CASSPRQGAGGYTF
.	TRBJ2-5	TRBV2	.	TGTGCCAGCAGGGGGGGAAGCCCCCAAGAGACCCAGTACTTC	CASRGGSPQETQYF
.	TRBJ1-5	TRBV5-1	TRBD1	TGCGCCAGCAGCCCCGACAGGGGTGATCAGCCCCAGCATTTT	CASSPDRGDQPQHF
.	TRBJ2-1	TRBV7-6	.	TGTGCCAGCAGCTTAGTCCCAGGGGATGAGCAGTTCTTC	CASSLVPGDEQFF
.	TRBJ2-7	TRBV6-4	TRBD2	TGTGCCAGCAGTGAAGCTAGCGGGAGCTCCTACGAGCAGTACTTC	CASSEASGSSYEQYF
.	TRBJ2-7	TRBV13	.	TGTGCCAGCACCCTGGGGGCTAGCGGAAGATCCTACGAGCAGTACTTC	CASTLGASGRSYEQYF
.	TRBJ2-7	TRBV28	TRBD1	TGTGCCAGCAGTCCGGGACAGTCCTACGAGCAGTACTTC	CASSPGQSYEQYF
few	TRBJ2-5	TRBV28	TRBD1	TGTGCCAGCAGTTTAGTACAGGGGGGGACCCAGTACTTC	CASSLVQGGTQYF
.	TRBJ2-3	TRBV27	.	TGTGCCAGCAGTCTGCGGTCCGGAGGGAGCACAGATACGCAGTATTTT	CASSLRSGGSTDTQYF
.	TRBJ1-5	TRBV30	TRBD1	TGTGCCTGGAGTGGGACAGGGTTCAATCAGCCCCAGCATTTT	CAWSGTGFNQPQHF
.	TRBJ2-1	TRBV5-4	.	TGTGCCAGCAGCTTGGCCAGGGGCGGGAGAGGAACCAATGAGCAGTTCTTC	CASSLARGGRGTNEQFF
.	TRBJ1-5	TRBV11-2	.	TGTGCCAGCAGCTTAGGAGCGAATCAGCCCCAGCATTTT	CASSLGANQPQHF
.	TRBJ2-5	TRBV25-1	.	TGTGCCAGCAGTGCCCACGCCGGAGAGACCCAGTACTTC	CASSAHAGETQYF
.	TRBJ1-2	TRBV5-4	.	TGTGCCAGCAGCCATCTTACAGGGCGCCTTAGTGGCTACACCTTC	CASSHLTGRLSGYTF
.	TRBJ1-2	TRBV7-2	TRBD1	TGTGCCAGCAGCTCCGGGACAGGGATCGACTATGGCTACACCTTC	CASSSGTGIDYGYTF
.	TRBJ2-7	TRBV9	TRBD2	TGTGCCAGCAGCGTAGCGGCTAGCGGGTCCTACGAGCAGTACTTC	CASSVAASGSYEQYF
.	TRBJ2-2	TRBV7-6	.	TGTGCCAGCGTCAGGGTGGGGGGAAACACCGGGGAGCTGTTTTTT	CASVRVGGNTGELFF
.	TRBJ1-1	TRBV27	.	TGTGCCAGCAGTTTCTGGGCCCGTAGCCCAGGGCCCACTGAAGCTTTCTTT	CASSFWARSPGPTEAFF
.	TRBJ2-1	TRBV5-1	.	TGCGCCAGCAGCGGTTCGACTAGTCTGGGTGAGCAGTTCTTC	CASSGSTSLGEQFF
.	TRBJ2-7	TRBV7-2	TRBD2	TGTGCCAGCAGTATGACTAGCGGGAGAAATTACGAGCAGTACTTC	CASSMTSGRNYEQYF
.	TRBJ2-7	TRBV6-1	.	TGTGCCAGCAGTCCCCGGTCGGAGACCTACGAGCAGTACTTC	CASSPRSETYEQYF
.	TRBJ1-2	TRBV28	.	TGTGCCAGCACAACAGGAAACTATGGCTACACCTTC	CASTTGNYGYTF
.	TRBJ2-7	TRBV28	.	TGTGCCAGCAGTCCACCGACAGGCGCTTCCTACGAGCAGTACTTC	CASSPPTGASYEQYF
once	TRBJ1-2	TRBV5-4	.	TGTGCCAGCATCCCGGACAGTCCCTGTGACTATGGCTACACCTTC	CASIPDSPCDYGYTF
.	TRBJ1-1	TRBV5-1	.	TGCGCCAGCACCCTGGGGGGAAGGGTTGAAGCTTTCTTT	CASTLGGRVEAFF
.	TRBJ2-5	TRBV5-5	TRBD2	TGTGCCAGCAGCTTGGGACTAGCGGGGGGGGAAGAGACCCAGTACTTC	CASSLGLAGGEETQYF
.	TRBJ2-7	TRBV6-1	.	TGTGCCAGCAGTGAAGGTTGGGGGGAGGTTTCCTACGAGCAGTACTTC	CASSEGWGEVSYEQYF
.	TRBJ2-3	TRBV4-2	.	TGTGCCAGCAGTTTCAGGGCAGGGGTGGAGACAGATACGCAGTATTTT	CASSFRAGVETDTQYF
.	TRBJ2-2	TRBV4-2	TRBD1	TGTGCCAGCAGCCAAACTACAGGGGACACCGGGGAGCTGTTTTTT	CASSQTTGDTGELFF
.	TRBJ1-1	TRBV7-9	.	TGTTCCAGCAGCTTAGGGGGGGCTGAAGCTTTCTTT	CSSSLGGAEAFF
.	TRBJ1-2	TRBV5-8	TRBD1	TGTGCCAGCAGCCACGGGACAGGGGGCTCGAGATATGGCTACACCTTC	CASSHGTGGSRYGYTF
.	TRBJ1-2	TRBV7-9	.	TGTGCCAGCAGAAAGAACAGGGCTGGCTACACCTTC	CASRKNRAGYTF
.	TRBJ2-4	TRBV28	.	TGTGCCAGCAGTTTCCCGGACAGCGAACCCCTAGCCAAAAACATTCAGTACTTC	CASSFPDSEPLAKNIQYF
.	TRBJ2-7	TRBV6-5	TRBD1	TGTGCCAGCAGTAGGGACAGGGTGGGCATCGAGCAGTACTTC	CASSRDRVGIEQYF
.	TRBJ2-7	TRBV28	TRBD2	TGTGCCAGCAGTTCTCGGGGAAGCGGGAGGTACGAGCAGTACTTC	CASSSRGSGRYEQYF
.	TRBJ1-1	TRBV10-3	TRBD1	TGTGCCATCAGCTGGACAGGGTACACTGAAGCTTTCTTT	CAISWTGYTEAFF
.	TRBJ2-2	TRBV6-1	.	TGTGCCAGCAGTGAAAGGCAGGCAGGTGGGGAGCTGTTTTTT	CASSERQAGGELFF